Below are 6 T cell receptor beta chains sequenced from a single sample in a study of control samples from healthy donors and cancer patients. TCRdb keeps only in-frame clones here, not all; method: immunoSEQ multiplex PCR. This table has approximately 89,000 clones, about 87% appearing once. The sequenced sample was blood. The origin of the receptors is a man aged 45-65 years in good health.

The chain employs TRBV7-3 and TRBJ2-3; the D gene is possibly TRBD2 (6 bases). The CDR3 runs 18 residues. The ends were cut back, 0 bases at V and 6 bases at J, with 22 bases in the middle. Germline CDR1 SGHTA, CDR2 FQGTGA. CDR3 residues: CASSLTFPGREPGDTQYF. As DNA, the CDR3 is TGTGCCAGCAGCTTAACCTTTCCAGGGCGGGAACCTGGCGATACGCAGTATTTT.

V is TRBV6-5 and J is TRBJ1-2, with D hard to call. CDR1 and CDR2 (germline): MNHEY, SVGAGI. This CDR3 has 14 amino acids. Trimming pared 5 bases from V and 4 bases from J, leaving 14 bases between. CDR3 bases: TGTGCCAGCAGTCTACACGCCTCCTCCTATGGCTACACCTTC. Protein: CASSLHASSYGYTF.

This chain joins TRBV14 and TRBJ2-3; 13 positions match TRBD2. The CDR3 sequence is 17 residues long. Losses at the gene ends were 4 bases for V and 2 bases for J; bases not matched to a gene: 6. Germline V lookup: CDR1 SGHDN, CDR2 FVKESK. CDR3 sequence reads: CASSRRLAGGYTDTQYF. CDR3 coding DNA: TGTGCCAGCAGCCGTAGACTAGCGGGAGGATACACAGATACGCAGTATTTT.

J is TRBJ2-5 and V is TRBV30; D unclear. V was shortened by 0 bases and J by 5 bases, with 4 bases between the two germline ends. The germline CDR1 and CDR2 sequences are GTSNPN and SVGIG (reference sequence). The CDR3 sequence is 11 residues long. The CDR3 loop reads CAWSVGETQYF. In DNA form, the CDR3 reads TGTGCCTGGAGTGTAGGGGAGACCCAGTACTTC.

The chain carries TRBV9 and TRBJ1-6; D is ambiguous. V was cut by 3 bases and J by 0 bases, with 4 bases left in between. Germline V gene data show CDR1 as SGDLS and CDR2 as YYNGEE. This CDR3 contains 14 residues. The CDR3 DNA sequence: TGTGCCAGCAGCGAACGCTCCTATAATTCACCCCTCCACTTT. This codes for CASSERSYNSPLHF.

Concerning this clone itself: A read error may account for a junction end that differs from germline. V usage is TRBV7-2 and J usage is TRBJ1-1; D gene unclear. The CDR3 has 13 residues. Germline CDR1 is SGHTA and CDR2 is FQGNSA. CDR3 sequence: CASSLAPGTEAFF. The CDR3 DNA sequence: TGTGCCAGCAGCCTAGCACCGGGTACTGAAGCTTTCTTT.